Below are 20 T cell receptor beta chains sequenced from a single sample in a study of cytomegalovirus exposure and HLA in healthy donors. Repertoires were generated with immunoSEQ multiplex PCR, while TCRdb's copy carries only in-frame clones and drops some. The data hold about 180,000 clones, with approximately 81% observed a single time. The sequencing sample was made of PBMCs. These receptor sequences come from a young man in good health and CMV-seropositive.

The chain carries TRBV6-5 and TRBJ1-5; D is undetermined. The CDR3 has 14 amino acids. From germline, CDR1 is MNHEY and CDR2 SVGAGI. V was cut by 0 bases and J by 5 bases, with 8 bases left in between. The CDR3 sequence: CASSYSDTYQPQHF. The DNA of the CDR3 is TGTGCCAGCAGTTACTCAGACACCTATCAGCCCCAGCATTTT.

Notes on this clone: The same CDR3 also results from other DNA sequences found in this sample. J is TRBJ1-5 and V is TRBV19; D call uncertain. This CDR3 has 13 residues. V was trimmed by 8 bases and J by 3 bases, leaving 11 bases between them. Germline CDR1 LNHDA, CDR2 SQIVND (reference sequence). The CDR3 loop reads CASSAGVNQPQHF. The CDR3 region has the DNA TGTGCCAGTTCCGCCGGGGTCAATCAGCCCCAGCATTTT. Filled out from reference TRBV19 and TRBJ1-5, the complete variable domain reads DGGITQSPKYLFRKEGQNVTLSCEQNLNHDAMYWYRQDPGQGLRLIYYSQIVNDFQKGDIAEGYSVSREKKESFPLTVTSAQKNPTAFYLCASSAGVNQPQHFGDGTRLSIL.

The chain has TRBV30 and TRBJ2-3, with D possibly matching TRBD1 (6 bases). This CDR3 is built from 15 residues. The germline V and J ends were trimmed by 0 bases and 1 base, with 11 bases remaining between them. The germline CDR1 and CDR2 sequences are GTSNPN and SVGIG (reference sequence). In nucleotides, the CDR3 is TGTGCCTGGAGTGTACCGGCAGGGGGCACAGATACGCAGTATTTT. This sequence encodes CAWSVPAGGTDTQYF.

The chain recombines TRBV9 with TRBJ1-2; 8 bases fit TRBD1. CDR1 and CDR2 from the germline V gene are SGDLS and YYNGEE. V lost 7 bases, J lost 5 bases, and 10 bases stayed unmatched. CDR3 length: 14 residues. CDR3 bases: TGTGCCAGCCGAAGGACAGGGTATGGGTATGGCTACACCTTC. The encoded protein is CASRRTGYGYGYTF.

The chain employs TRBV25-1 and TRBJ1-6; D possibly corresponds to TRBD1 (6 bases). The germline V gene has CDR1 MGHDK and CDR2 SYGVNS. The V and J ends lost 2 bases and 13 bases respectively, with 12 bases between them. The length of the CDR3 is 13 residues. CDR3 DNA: TGTGCCAGCAGTGAAAACCCCGGACAGCCCCTCCACTTT. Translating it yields CASSENPGQPLHF.

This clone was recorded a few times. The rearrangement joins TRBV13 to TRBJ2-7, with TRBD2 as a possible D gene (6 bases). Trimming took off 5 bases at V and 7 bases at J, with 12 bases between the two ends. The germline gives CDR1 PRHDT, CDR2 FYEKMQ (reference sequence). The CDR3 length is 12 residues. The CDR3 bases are TGTGCCAGCAGCCTTACTAGCACGGAGCAGTACTTC. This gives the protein CASSLTSTEQYF. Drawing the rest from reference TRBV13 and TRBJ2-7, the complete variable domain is AAGVIQSPRHLIKEKRETATLKCYPIPRHDTVYWYQQGPGQDPQFLISFYEKMQSDKGSIPDRFSAQQFSDYHSELNMSSLELGDSALYFCASSLTSTEQYFGPGTRLTVT.

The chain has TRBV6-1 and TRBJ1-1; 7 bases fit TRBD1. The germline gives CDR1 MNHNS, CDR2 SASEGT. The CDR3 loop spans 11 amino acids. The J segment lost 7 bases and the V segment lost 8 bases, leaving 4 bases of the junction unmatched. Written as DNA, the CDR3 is TGTGCCAGCCGCAGGGGGATTGAAGCTTTCTTT. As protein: CASRRGIEAFF.

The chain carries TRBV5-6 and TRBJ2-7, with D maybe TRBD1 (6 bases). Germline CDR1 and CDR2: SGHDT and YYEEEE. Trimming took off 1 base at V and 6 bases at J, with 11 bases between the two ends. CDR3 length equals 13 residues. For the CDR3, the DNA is TGTGCCAGCAGCTTGTACAGGGTCGGCGAGCAGTACTTC. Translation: CASSLYRVGEQYF. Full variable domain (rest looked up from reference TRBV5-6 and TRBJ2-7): DAGVTQSPTHLIKTRGQQVTLRCSPKSGHDTVSWYQQALGQGPQFIFQYYEEEERQRGNFPDRFSGHQFPNYSSELNVNALLLGDSALYLCASSLYRVGEQYFGPGTRLTVT.

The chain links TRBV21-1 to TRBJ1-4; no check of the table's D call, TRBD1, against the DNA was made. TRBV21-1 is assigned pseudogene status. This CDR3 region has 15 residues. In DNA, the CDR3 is TGTGCCAGCAGCCGTTTGGACAGGGATAATGAAAAACTGTTTTTT. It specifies CASSRLDRDNEKLFF.

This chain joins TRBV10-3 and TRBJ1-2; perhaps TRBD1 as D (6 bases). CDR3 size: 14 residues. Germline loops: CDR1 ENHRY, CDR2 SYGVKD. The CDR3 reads CATLPGGSNYGYTF. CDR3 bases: TGTGCTACTCTTCCGGGGGGCTCTAACTATGGCTACACCTTC.

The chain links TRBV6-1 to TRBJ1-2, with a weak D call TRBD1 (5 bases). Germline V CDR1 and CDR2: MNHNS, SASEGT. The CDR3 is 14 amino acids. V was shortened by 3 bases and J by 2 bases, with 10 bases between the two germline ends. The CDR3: CASSEAGRNYGYTF. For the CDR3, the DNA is TGTGCCAGCAGTGAGGCAGGGAGGAACTATGGCTACACCTTC.

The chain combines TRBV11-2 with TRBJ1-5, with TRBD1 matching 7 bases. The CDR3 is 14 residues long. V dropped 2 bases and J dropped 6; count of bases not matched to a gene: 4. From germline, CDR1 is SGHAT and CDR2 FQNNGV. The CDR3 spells CASSLQTGTQPQHF. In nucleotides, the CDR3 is TGTGCCAGCAGCTTACAGACAGGGACTCAGCCCCAGCATTTT.

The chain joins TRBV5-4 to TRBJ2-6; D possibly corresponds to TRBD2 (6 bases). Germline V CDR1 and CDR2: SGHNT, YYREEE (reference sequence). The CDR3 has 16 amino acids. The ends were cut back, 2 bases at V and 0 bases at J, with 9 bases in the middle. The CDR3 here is CASSLFGGSGANVLTF. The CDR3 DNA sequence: TGTGCCAGCAGCTTATTCGGGGGCTCTGGGGCCAACGTCCTGACTTTC.

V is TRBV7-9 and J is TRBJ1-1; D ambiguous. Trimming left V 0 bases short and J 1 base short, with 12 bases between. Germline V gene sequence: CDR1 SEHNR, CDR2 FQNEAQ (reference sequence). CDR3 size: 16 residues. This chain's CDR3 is CASSLAEGWTNTEAFF. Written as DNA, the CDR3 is TGTGCCAGCAGCTTAGCGGAGGGCTGGACGAACACTGAAGCTTTCTTT.

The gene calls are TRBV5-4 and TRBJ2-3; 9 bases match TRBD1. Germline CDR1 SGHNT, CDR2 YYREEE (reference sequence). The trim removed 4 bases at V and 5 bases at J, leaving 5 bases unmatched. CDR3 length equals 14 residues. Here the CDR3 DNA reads TGTGCCAGCAGCCAGGGACAGGGCCAAGATACGCAGTATTTT. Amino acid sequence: CASSQGQGQDTQYF.

The CDR3 DNA reads as TGTGCCAGCAGTGAAACAGGGGACACTGAAGCTTTCTTT. Protein: CASSETGDTEAFF. This rearrangement joins TRBV6-5 to TRBJ1-1, with TRBD1 matching 7 bases. This CDR3 has 13 amino acids. V trimming: 5 bases; J trimming: 3 bases; junction bases outside the gene matches: 3. The V gene's germline CDR1 is MNHEY and CDR2 SVGAGI.

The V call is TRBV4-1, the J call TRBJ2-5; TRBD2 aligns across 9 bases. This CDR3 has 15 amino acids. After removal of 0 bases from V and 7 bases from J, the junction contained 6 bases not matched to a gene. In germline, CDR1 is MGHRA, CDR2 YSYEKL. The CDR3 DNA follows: TGCGCCAGCAGCCAAGAAGCGGGGGGTGCACGGACCCAGTACTTC. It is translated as CASSQEAGGARTQYF.

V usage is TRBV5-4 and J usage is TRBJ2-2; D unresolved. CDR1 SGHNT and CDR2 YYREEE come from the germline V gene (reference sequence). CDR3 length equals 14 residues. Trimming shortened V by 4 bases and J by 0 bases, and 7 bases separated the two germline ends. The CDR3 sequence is CASSQHTNTGELFF. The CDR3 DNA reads TGTGCCAGCAGCCAACATACGAACACCGGGGAGCTGTTTTTT.

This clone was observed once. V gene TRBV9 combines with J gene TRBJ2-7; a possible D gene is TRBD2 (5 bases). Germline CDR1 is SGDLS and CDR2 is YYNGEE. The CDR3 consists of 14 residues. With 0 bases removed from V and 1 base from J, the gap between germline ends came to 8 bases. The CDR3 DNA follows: TGTGCCAGCAGCGTAGGGGGAGAATCCTACGAGCAGTACTTC. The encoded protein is CASSVGGESYEQYF.

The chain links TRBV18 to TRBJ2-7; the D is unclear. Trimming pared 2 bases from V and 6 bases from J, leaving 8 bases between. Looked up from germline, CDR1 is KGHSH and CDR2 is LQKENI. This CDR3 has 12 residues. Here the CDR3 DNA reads TGTGCCAGCTCACCATTGAACTTCGAGCAGTACTTC. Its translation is CASSPLNFEQYF.